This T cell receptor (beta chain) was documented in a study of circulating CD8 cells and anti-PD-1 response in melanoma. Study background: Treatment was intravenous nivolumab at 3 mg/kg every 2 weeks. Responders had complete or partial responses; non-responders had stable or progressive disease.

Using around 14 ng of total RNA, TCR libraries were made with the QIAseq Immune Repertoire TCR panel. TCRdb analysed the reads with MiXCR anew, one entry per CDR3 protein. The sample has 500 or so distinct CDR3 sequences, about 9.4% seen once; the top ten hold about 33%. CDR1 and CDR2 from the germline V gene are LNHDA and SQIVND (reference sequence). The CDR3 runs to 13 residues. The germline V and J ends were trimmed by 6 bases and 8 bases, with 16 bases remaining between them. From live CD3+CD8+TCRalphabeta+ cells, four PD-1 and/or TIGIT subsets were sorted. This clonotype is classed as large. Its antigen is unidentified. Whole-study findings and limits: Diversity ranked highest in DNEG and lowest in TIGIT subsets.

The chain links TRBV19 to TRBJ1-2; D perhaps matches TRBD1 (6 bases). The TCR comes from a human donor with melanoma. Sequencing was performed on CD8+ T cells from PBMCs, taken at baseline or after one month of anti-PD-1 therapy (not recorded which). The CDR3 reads CASSPDRLIGYTF. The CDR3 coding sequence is TGTGCCAGTAGCCCCGACAGGCTAATCGGCTACACCTTC.